Listed below are T cell receptor beta chains from one sample, sequenced in a study of shared clonotypes between healthy human individuals. The data were produced by immunoSEQ multiplex PCR, yet TCRdb's version contains in-frame clones alone and is incomplete. Of about 660,000 clones listed, roughly 70% were seen once; the top ten hold around 1.6%. Sequenced input: memory CD4+ T cells sorted from blood. The receptors were sampled from a young woman in good health. The CDR3 runs from the conserved cysteine through the conserved F or W. D genes are given only for firm matches. Rows give clone size only sometimes, using once, few, many, or a class for an expanded clone.

clone size	V gene	D gene	J gene	CDR3 DNA	CDR3 protein
-	TRBV30	-	TRBJ1-6	TGTGCCGGGTCCCCACAGCATAATTCACCCCTCCACTTT	CAGSPQHNSPLHF
few	TRBV7-2	-	TRBJ1-2	TGTGCCAGCAGCCTTCCGGGGCGGGGGAACTATGGCTACACCTTC	CASSLPGRGNYGYTF
-	TRBV29-1	TRBD1	TRBJ2-2	TGCAGCGTTTACAGGGGGCACACCGGGGAGCTGTTTTTT	CSVYRGHTGELFF
-	TRBV7-9	TRBD1	TRBJ2-7	TGTGCCAGCAGCTTAGCGCTAGGGACAGCCTACGAGCAGTACTTC	CASSLALGTAYEQYF
-	TRBV10-3	-	TRBJ1-1	TGTGCCATCAGTGAGGACAGGTCGACTGAAGCTTTCTTT	CAISEDRSTEAFF
-	TRBV11-2	-	TRBJ2-5	TGTGCCAGCAGCTCCAGATCTGGATTACAAGAGACCCAGTACTTC	CASSSRSGLQETQYF
few	TRBV2	TRBD1	TRBJ1-5	TGTGCCAGCAGCCAAGACAGGGGCAATCAGCCCCAGCATTTT	CASSQDRGNQPQHF
-	TRBV5-4	TRBD2	TRBJ2-1	TGTGCCAGCAGCGATACCAAGCCGGGACTAGCGGGAGGGCCCGATGAGCAGTTCTTC	CASSDTKPGLAGGPDEQFF
-	TRBV12-5	TRBD1	TRBJ2-1	TGTGCTAGTGGTGTCACGACCGGACAGGGAGATAAGTACAATGAGCAGTTCTTC	CASGVTTGQGDKYNEQFF
-	TRBV21-1	-	TRBJ2-4	TGTGCCAGCAGTCGTCTAGCGGGGCTAGCCAAAAACATTCAGTACTTC	CASSRLAGLAKNIQYF
-	TRBV7-2	-	TRBJ1-1	TGTGCCAGCACCCTTAAGGGGCGGATGAACACTGAAGCTTTCTTT	CASTLKGRMNTEAFF
-	TRBV6-1	TRBD2	TRBJ2-7	TGTGCCACCGGACTAGCATCCTACGAGCAGTACTTC	CATGLASYEQYF
-	TRBV4-1	-	TRBJ2-3	TGCGCCAGCAGCCAAGGTCTTCCCGGGTTGGTCGTCGATACGCAGTATTTT	CASSQGLPGLVVDTQYF
-	TRBV7-9	-	TRBJ2-7	-	CASSLVRVEQYFRVEQYF
-	TRBV2	-	TRBJ1-2	TGTGCCAGCGAGCCTTATGATGGACGAACTAACTATGGCTACACCTTC	CASEPYDGRTNYGYTF
-	TRBV7-3	-	TRBJ2-1	TGTGCCAGCAGCTTACGTGGACGGGAGCGATACAATGAGCAGTTCTTC	CASSLRGRERYNEQFF
-	TRBV7-9	TRBD1	TRBJ2-3	TGTGCCAGCAGCCCCCGGGACAGGGGATCTCAAGATACGCAGTATTTT	CASSPRDRGSQDTQYF